Listed below are T cell receptor beta chains from one sample, sequenced in a study of T and B cells in COVID-19 patients. In TCRdb, the multiplex PCR reads were re-called with MiXCR into one record per CDR3 protein. The top ten clones hold under 7.5% of a sample with 14,000 or so distinct CDR3 sequences, over 25% of them seen once. Source material: blood. The receptors come from a human donor who had recovered from COVID-19. CDR3s include the opening cysteine and the closing phenylalanine or tryptophan.

V	J	CDR3
TRBV10-1	TRBJ1-2	CASSESGSYGYTF
TRBV5-1	TRBJ1-2	CASSWSGSYGGYTF
TRBV6-5	TRBJ2-1	CASSYSPTLPNHEQFF
TRBV5-1	TRBJ2-7	CATSELTGNSYEQYF
TRBV20-1	TRBJ2-1	CSARDAGAVGNEQFF
TRBV15	TRBJ2-7	CATSRGRPSYEQYF
TRBV18	TRBJ2-1	CASSPDTGSSYNEQFF
TRBV10-3	TRBJ1-6	CAISEPRGGNNSPLHF
TRBV27	TRBJ2-1	CASSLGSHHNEQFF
TRBV19	TRBJ2-3	CASSARLLAERFSDTQYF
TRBV19	TRBJ2-7	CASKGTGSYEQYF
TRBV27	TRBJ1-5	CASRGVGNQPQHF
TRBV5-4	TRBJ2-5	CATTGDIQETQYF
TRBV20-1	TRBJ1-5	CSATYIGFADQPQHF
TRBV18	TRBJ2-7	CASSLGQIYEQYF
TRBV7-4	TRBJ1-2	CASRPTGGGIYGYTF
TRBV12-3/TRBV12-4	TRBJ2-5	CASTTGGWWETQYF
TRBV19	TRBJ1-5	CASRTPGQGPYSNQPQHF
TRBV6-5	TRBJ1-4	CASRGTGAGEKLFF
TRBV28	TRBJ2-5	CASSFRGQGEEYF
TRBV6-5	TRBJ2-7	CASSRAGLAGREQYF
TRBV10-3	TRBJ2-3	CAISEAPRGGATDTQYF
TRBV12-3/TRBV12-4	TRBJ2-3	CASSFWGPVGDTQYF
TRBV20-1	TRBJ1-1	CSARWGYMNTDAFF
TRBV5-4	TRBJ2-7	CASSGARGGSYEQYF
TRBV29-1	TRBJ2-7	CSVGTGATYEQYF
TRBV19	TRBJ2-1	CASSPASGGEAEQFF
TRBV5-5	TRBJ1-1	CASSRGQTNTEAFF
TRBV5-6	TRBJ2-7	CASRPSVEQYF
TRBV6-5	TRBJ2-7	CASSDPPGYEQYF
TRBV30	TRBJ1-2	CAWSVYRDSGYTF
TRBV18	TRBJ2-1	CASSPPGTDYNEQFF
TRBV5-4	TRBJ2-5	CASSQKEGRRQYF
TRBV19	TRBJ2-2	CASSIDPGGRTGELFF
TRBV12-3/TRBV12-4	TRBJ2-1	CASSFPGQGYYYEQFF
TRBV6-6	TRBJ2-5	CASSYRPSTSGKTRETQYF
TRBV7-4	TRBJ1-1	CASSRRQTEAFF
TRBV6-2/TRBV6-3	TRBJ2-7	CASSYLAYEQYF
TRBV27	TRBJ2-7	CASSPSGTGRGEQYF
TRBV6-5	TRBJ1-1	CASSRQGPNTEAFF
TRBV20-1	TRBJ2-2	CSARPRASGRRSTGELFF
TRBV27	TRBJ2-5	CASSLSAAGETQYF
TRBV27	TRBJ2-7	CASSPWTEAYEQYF